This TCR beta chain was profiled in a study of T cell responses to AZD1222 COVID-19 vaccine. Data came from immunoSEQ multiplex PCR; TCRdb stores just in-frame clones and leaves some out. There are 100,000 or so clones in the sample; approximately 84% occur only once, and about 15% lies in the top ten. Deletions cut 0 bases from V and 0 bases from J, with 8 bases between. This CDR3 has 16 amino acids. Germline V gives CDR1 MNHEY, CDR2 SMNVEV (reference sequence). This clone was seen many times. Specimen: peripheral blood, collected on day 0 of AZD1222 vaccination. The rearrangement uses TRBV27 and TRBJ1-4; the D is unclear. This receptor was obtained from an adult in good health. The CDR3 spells CASSLSHRTTNEKLFF. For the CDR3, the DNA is TGTGCCAGCAGTTTATCACACCGAACAACTAATGAAAAACTGTTTTTT.